A single sample is the source of the 26 T cell receptor beta chains below, sequenced in a study of cytomegalovirus exposure and HLA in healthy donors. The PCR ran on 60 Vbeta and 13 Jbeta primers. Produced via immunoSEQ multiplex PCR; TCRdb's table is partial and in-frame only. In the table there are 120,000 or so clones, roughly 80% of which are singletons. Sequencing used PBMCs. Receptors originate from a man aged 30 to 45 in good health and CMV-seronegative.

The rearrangement links TRBV30 to TRBJ2-1; 12 bases are shared with TRBD2. This CDR3 is built from 15 residues. V was pared by 2 bases and J by 7 bases, with 6 bases of the junction left unmatched. CDR1 GTSNPN and CDR2 SVGIG come from the germline V gene (reference sequence). DNA for the CDR3: TGTGCCTGGAGTCAGACTAGCGGGGGTCGGAATGAGCAGTTCTTC. It codes for CAWSQTSGGRNEQFF.

The V gene is TRBV5-3, the J gene TRBJ1-2; no reliable D call. TRBV5-3 is identified as an open reading frame with a role that is uncertain. V shed 1 base and J shed 1 base, with 8 bases lying between them. There are 14 residues in the CDR3. For the CDR3, the DNA is TGTGCCAGAAGCTTGCACAGTAATAACTATGGCTACACCTTC. Protein: CARSLHSNNYGYTF.

The J gene is TRBJ1-1, the V gene TRBV30, with no clear D. The CDR3 is 14 residues long. Between the trimmed V and J ends, which lost 4 bases and 6 bases, there was a span of 18 bases. The germline gives CDR1 GTSNPN, CDR2 SVGIG (reference sequence). In nucleotides, the CDR3 is TGTGCCTGGACCGCCAAGGACTGGCGTTCTGAAGCTTTCTTT. Translating it yields CAWTAKDWRSEAFF.

The gene calls are TRBV13 and TRBJ2-3, with 8 bases identical to TRBD2. V shed 5 bases and J 2 bases; nucleotides not matched to a gene: 6. Germline V gives CDR1 PRHDT, CDR2 FYEKMQ (reference sequence). The CDR3 is made up of 15 amino acids. The CDR3 spells CASSIRGGYTDTQYF. CDR3 DNA sequence: TGTGCCAGCAGCATCCGGGGGGGCTACACAGATACGCAGTATTTT.

The V gene is TRBV6-1, the J gene TRBJ1-1, with 8 positions matching TRBD1. V was clipped by 2 bases and J by 11 bases; unmatched bases: 7. There are 13 residues in the CDR3. Germline CDR1 MNHNS, CDR2 SASEGT. The CDR3 loop is CASSEWAGGAAFF. The CDR3 DNA reads TGTGCCAGCAGTGAATGGGCAGGGGGCGCGGCTTTCTTT.

V usage is TRBV6-5 and J usage is TRBJ1-2, with D unresolved. Germline V CDR1 and CDR2: MNHEY, SVGAGI. The length of the CDR3 is 14 residues. V lost 6 bases and J 2 bases, leaving 13 bases between the germline ends. The CDR3, as DNA: TGTGCCAGCAGACCCATCACAGAAAACTATGGCTACACCTTC. As protein: CASRPITENYGYTF.

This sequence joins TRBV28 and TRBJ1-6; 7 bases fit TRBD1. The CDR3 extends over 13 amino acids. Germline V CDR1 and CDR2: MDHEN, SYDVKM. J lost 8 bases, V lost 10 bases, and 8 bases had no gene match. DNA of the CDR3: TGTGCCATGGGGGGCAGGGGGGATTCACCCCTCCACTTT. It is translated as CAMGGRGDSPLHF.

The V call is TRBV18, the J call TRBJ1-5; D is uncertain. The CDR3 spans 13 residues. Germline V gene sequence: CDR1 KGHSH, CDR2 LQKENI. Between the trimmed V and J ends, which lost 6 bases and 5 bases, there was a span of 11 bases. In DNA form, the CDR3 reads TGTGCCAGCTCCCCAACTTTAGATCAGCCCCAGCATTTT. This encodes CASSPTLDQPQHF.

The CDR3 DNA follows: TGCGCCAGCAGTGAGTCCCGAGGTGCGGGAAGCTCCTACAATGAGCAGTTCTTC. It translates to CASSESRGAGSSYNEQFF. The V and J genes are TRBV10-1 and TRBJ2-1, with a tentative D call TRBD2 (6 bases). V was pared by 0 bases and J by 0 bases, with 15 bases between. This CDR3 has 18 amino acids. CDR1 and CDR2 (germline): WNHNN, SYGVQD (reference sequence).

The chain links TRBV15 to TRBJ2-5, with D unresolved. CDR1 LNHNV and CDR2 YYDKDF come from the germline V gene (reference sequence). The CDR3 has 15 residues. Between the trimmed V and J ends, which lost 0 bases and 1 base, there was a span of 9 bases. The CDR3 coding sequence is TGTGCCACCAGCAGAGATCTCGCGGTCCAAGAGACCCAGTACTTC. This codes for CATSRDLAVQETQYF.

As for this clone: One junction end does not reproduce the germline sequence, and a read error may be involved. The chain is built from TRBV9 and TRBJ2-1; no definite D call. Per the germline V gene, CDR1 is SGDLS and CDR2 is YYNGEE. This CDR3 is built from 11 residues. CDR3 bases: TGTGCCATCAGCGCCGAAACAAAGCAGTTCTTC. Its protein is CAISAETKQFF.

The chain uses TRBV29-1 and TRBJ1-2; TRBD1 aligns across 9 bases. Trimming cost V 6 bases and J 2 bases; bases outside gene matches: 7. The germline gives CDR1 SQVTM, CDR2 ANQGSEA. The CDR3 extends over 14 amino acids. In DNA, the CDR3 is TGCAGCGTGGGGGGGGACAGGGAAAACTATGGCTACACCTTC. It is translated as CSVGGDRENYGYTF.

This rearrangement joins TRBV5-1 to TRBJ2-3, with 7 bases identical to TRBD1. CDR3 length equals 16 residues. Looked up from germline, CDR1 is SGHRS and CDR2 is YFSETQ. V was clipped by 3 bases and J by 0 bases; unmatched bases: 7. The CDR3 region is CASSYKDRKSTDTQYF. CDR3 DNA sequence: TGCGCCAGCAGCTACAAGGACAGGAAGAGCACAGATACGCAGTATTTT.

The chain uses TRBV30 and TRBJ2-7; tentatively, D is TRBD1 (6 bases). Trimming cost V 7 bases and J 0 bases, with 10 bases left between them. Germline values: CDR1 GTSNPN, CDR2 SVGIG (reference sequence). The CDR3 contains 12 residues. In DNA form, the CDR3 reads TGTGCCTTTACAGGGTTCTCCTACGAGCAGTACTTC. This codes for CAFTGFSYEQYF.

DNA for the CDR3: TGTGCCAGCAGCGTAGGCGGTGAACATCATACTGAAGCTTTCTTT. Translation gives CASSVGGEHHTEAFF. The rearrangement uses TRBV9 and TRBJ1-1; D call uncertain. CDR1 is SGDLS and CDR2 is YYNGEE in the germline V gene. The CDR3 extends over 15 amino acids. With 0 bases removed from V and 5 bases from J, the gap between germline ends came to 14 bases.

The chain has TRBV20-1 and TRBJ1-5; D call uncertain. The CDR3 sequence is 8 residues long. Germline V gene lookup returns CDR1 DFQATT and CDR2 SNEGSKA (reference sequence). Trimming cost V 5 bases and J 15 bases, with 8 bases left between them. The CDR3 bases are TGCAGTGCTGGCGGCTTGCATTTT. It is translated as CSAGGLHF.

CDR3 amino acids: CSVERPDWVLGYGYTF. CDR3 sequence (DNA): TGCAGCGTTGAAAGGCCCGACTGGGTTCTAGGCTATGGCTACACCTTC. The chain couples TRBV29-1 to TRBJ1-2; unclear D gene. Trimming pared 2 bases from V and 4 bases from J, leaving 20 bases between. Germline V gives CDR1 SQVTM, CDR2 ANQGSEA. CDR3 length: 16 residues.

Notes on this clone: One end of the junction is discordant with germline, which a read error may explain. This chain uses TRBV7-9 with TRBJ2-3, with TRBD1 as a possible D gene (6 bases). Germline V gene sequence: CDR1 SEHNR, CDR2 FQNEAQ (reference sequence). The CDR3 runs 12 residues. In DNA, the CDR3 is TGTTCCAGCAGCGTCAGGGGTGATACGCAGTATTTT. Translation gives CSSSVRGDTQYF.

The rearrangement uses TRBV28 and TRBJ2-7; 7 nucleotides match TRBD2. The CDR3 is made up of 16 amino acids. Germline CDR1 and CDR2: MDHEN and SYDVKM. V trimming: 3 bases; J trimming: 0 bases; junction bases outside the gene matches: 8. This CDR3 reads CASSLGGTTSSYEQYF. The CDR3 coding sequence is TGTGCCAGCAGTTTGGGGGGGACCACTAGCTCCTACGAGCAGTACTTC. Full variable domain (rest looked up from reference TRBV28 and TRBJ2-7): DVKVTQSSRYLVKRTGEKVFLECVQDMDHENMFWYRQDPGLGLRLIYFSYDVKMKEKGDIPEGYSVSREKKERFSLILESASTNQTSMYLCASSLGGTTSSYEQYFGPGTRLTVT.

The J gene is TRBJ2-7, the V gene TRBV14; D gene uncertain. CDR3 size: 14 residues. Germline assignment: CDR1 SGHDN and CDR2 FVKESK. The V end lost 0 bases, the J end lost 4 bases, and 10 bases lay between the germline ends. CDR3 bases: TGTGCCAGCAGCCAAGATAGGAACAGTTACGAGCAGTACTTC. Its translation is CASSQDRNSYEQYF.

The genes are TRBV9 and TRBJ2-1; 7 bases agree with TRBD2. The germline gives CDR1 SGDLS, CDR2 YYNGEE. V shed 0 bases, J shed 2 bases, and the junction held 5 bases outside the gene matches. CDR3 length: 16 residues. The CDR3 region has the DNA TGTGCCAGCAGCGTAGTTCCTAGCGGAACCTACAATGAGCAGTTCTTC. Its translation: CASSVVPSGTYNEQFF.

This clone was observed a few times. This sequence joins TRBV7-9 and TRBJ1-2; D may be TRBD1 (6 bases). The CDR3 loop spans 14 amino acids. Deletions cut 0 bases from V and 6 bases from J, with 11 bases between. The germline CDR1 and CDR2 sequences are SEHNR and FQNEAQ (reference sequence). CDR3 nucleotides: TGTGCCAGCAGCTTAGCTCGCAGGGGAGATGGCTACACCTTC. Protein sequence: CASSLARRGDGYTF.

J is TRBJ2-3 and V is TRBV7-2; TRBD2 might be the D (7 bases). Trimming removed 6 bases from V and 4 bases from J, with 14 bases in between. This CDR3 has 14 amino acids. Germline CDR1 SGHTA, CDR2 FQGNSA. CDR3 DNA sequence: TGTGCCAGCAGTCTGGGGGGGCTGGCAGATACGCAGTATTTT. Amino acid sequence: CASSLGGLADTQYF.

The rearrangement joins TRBV27 to TRBJ2-5, with 11 bases lining up with TRBD1. CDR3 length: 15 residues. The trim removed 5 bases at V and 5 bases at J, leaving 7 bases unmatched. CDR1 and CDR2 (germline): MNHEY, SMNVEV (reference sequence). CDR3 in amino acids: CASSGQGAEVETQYF. The CDR3 DNA follows: TGTGCCAGCAGTGGACAGGGGGCAGAAGTGGAGACCCAGTACTTC.

J is TRBJ2-3 and V is TRBV12-5; TRBD1 agrees at 8 bases. The J segment lost 4 bases and the V segment lost 4 bases, leaving 13 bases of the junction unmatched. Germline values: CDR1 LGHNT, CDR2 FRNRAP. The CDR3 totals 17 residues. CDR3 nucleotide sequence: TGTGCTAGTGGTTCGGACCTCCAGGGGGCGAATCCAGATACGCAGTATTTT. The encoded protein is CASGSDLQGANPDTQYF.

The V call is TRBV5-1, the J call TRBJ1-4; 7 bases match TRBD1. The CDR3 sequence is 15 residues long. Germline V gene data show CDR1 as SGHRS and CDR2 as YFSETQ. V was pared by 0 bases and J by 13 bases, with 12 bases of the junction left unmatched. The CDR3 spells CASSLGQGRDSRLFF. CDR3 nucleotides: TGCGCCAGCAGCTTGGGGCAGGGAAGGGACAGTAGACTGTTTTTT.